Given below is one T cell receptor beta chain in context. The same CDR3 also results from other DNA sequences found in this sample. This CDR3 is built from 14 residues. Germline CDR1 reads MDHEN; CDR2 reads SYDVKM. Trimming shortened V by 3 bases and J by 3 bases, and 12 bases separated the two germline ends. The data were taken from a study of blood T cell repertoires in COVID-19. Across the study: COVID-19 samples, acute and convalescent, were from the United States, Italy and Spain.

The protocol was immunoSEQ multiplex PCR, while the TCRdb copy is restricted to in-frame clones and leaves out a portion. The table has about 220,000 clones, around four fifths seen once. Specimen: peripheral blood. The clonotype originates from a woman aged 45-65 years with acute or convalescent COVID-19. The chain joins TRBV28 to TRBJ2-7; the D gene is possibly TRBD2 (5 bases). DNA for the CDR3: TGTGCCAGCAGTTTTGGGCTAGCCGACTACGAGCAGTACTTC. Amino acid sequence: CASSFGLADYEQYF.